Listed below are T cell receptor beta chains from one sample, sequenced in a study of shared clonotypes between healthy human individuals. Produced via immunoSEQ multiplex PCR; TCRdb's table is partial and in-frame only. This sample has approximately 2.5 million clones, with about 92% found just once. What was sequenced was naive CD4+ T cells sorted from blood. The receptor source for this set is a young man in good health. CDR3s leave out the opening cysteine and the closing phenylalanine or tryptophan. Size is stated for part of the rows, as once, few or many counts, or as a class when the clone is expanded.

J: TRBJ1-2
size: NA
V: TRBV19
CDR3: ASSIAQGENPVLSGYT

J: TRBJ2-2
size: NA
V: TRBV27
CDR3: ASSLLRVSGELF

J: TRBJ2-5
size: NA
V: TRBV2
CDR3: ASSQRKQETQY

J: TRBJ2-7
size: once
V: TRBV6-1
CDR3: AALRDSTYEQY

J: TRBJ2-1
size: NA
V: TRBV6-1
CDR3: ASSEYRLYNEQF

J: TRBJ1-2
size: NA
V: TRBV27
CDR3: ASSSSTGYGYT

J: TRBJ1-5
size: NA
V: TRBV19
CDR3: ASSRPGLVLQPQH

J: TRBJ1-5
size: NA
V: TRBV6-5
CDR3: ASSYGVNNQPQH

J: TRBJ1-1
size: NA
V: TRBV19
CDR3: ASDRGSMNTEAF

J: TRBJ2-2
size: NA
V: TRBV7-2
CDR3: ASSQEGAGVEELF

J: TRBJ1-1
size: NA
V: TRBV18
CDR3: ASSPVRGLNTEAF

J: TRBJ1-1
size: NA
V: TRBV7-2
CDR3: ASSPRAGANTEAF

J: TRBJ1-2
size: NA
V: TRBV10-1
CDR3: ASSDSLWPNYGYT

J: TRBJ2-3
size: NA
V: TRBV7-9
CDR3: ASSRADTQY

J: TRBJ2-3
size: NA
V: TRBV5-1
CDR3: ASSLTSGGGTDTQY